These 10 T cell receptor beta chains were sequenced from one sample in a study of cytomegalovirus exposure and HLA in healthy donors. 13 Jbeta primers and 60 Vbeta primers were used for the PCR. Repertoires were generated with immunoSEQ multiplex PCR, while TCRdb's copy carries only in-frame clones and drops some. The repertoire consists of roughly 35,000 clones, with about 53% occurring once and the leading ten covering 6.2%. Specimen: PBMCs. The source of these receptors is a woman aged 40-49 years in good health and CMV-seropositive.

Concerning this clone: Other DNA sequences in the same sample also yield this CDR3. The CDR3 protein is CASSVGTSYNEQFF. For the CDR3, the DNA is TGTGCCAGCAGCGTAGGGACTTCCTACAATGAGCAGTTCTTC. The V and J genes are TRBV9 and TRBJ2-1; tentatively, D is TRBD2 (5 bases). CDR3 size: 14 residues. V was shortened by 0 bases and J by 1 base, with 5 bases between the two germline ends. Germline CDR1 SGDLS, CDR2 YYNGEE.

In this sample, this clone turned up once. The CDR3 region is CAISERLAGGNEQFF. Written as DNA, the CDR3 is TGTGCCATCAGTGAGAGGTTAGCGGGGGGAAATGAGCAGTTCTTC. This chain uses TRBV10-3 with TRBJ2-1, with TRBD2 identical over 10 bases. The CDR3 length is 15 residues. Germline V gene data show CDR1 as ENHRY and CDR2 as SYGVKD. The trim removed 2 bases at V and 7 bases at J, leaving 5 bases unmatched.

The chain joins TRBV5-4 to TRBJ2-1; 13 bases match TRBD2. Losses at the gene ends were 0 bases for V and 7 bases for J; bases not matched to a gene: 1. Per the germline V gene, CDR1 is SGHNT and CDR2 is YYREEE (reference sequence). The CDR3 extends over 15 amino acids. The DNA for the CDR3 is TGTGCCAGCAGCTTGGGACTAGCGGGGGGTAATGAGCAGTTCTTC. This codes for CASSLGLAGGNEQFF.

CDR3 sequence reads: CASSAGRTEAFF. The CDR3 DNA sequence: TGTGCCAGCAGTGCCGGGAGGACTGAAGCTTTCTTT. The chain combines TRBV27 with TRBJ1-1; D not certain. The CDR3 is made up of 12 amino acids. Germline CDR1 MNHEY, CDR2 SMNVEV (reference sequence). V lost 5 bases and J lost 5, with 9 bases in between.

This clone has a handful of counts. J is TRBJ2-3 and V is TRBV7-2; 9 bases are shared with TRBD1. The CDR3 spans 17 residues. Germline lookup yields CDR1 SGHTA and CDR2 FQGNSA. Trimming cost V 0 bases and J 4 bases; bases outside gene matches: 8. The CDR3 loop reads CASSLAGGTGSPDTQYF. The DNA for the CDR3 is TGTGCCAGCAGCTTAGCGGGAGGGACAGGGAGTCCAGATACGCAGTATTTT.

This chain joins TRBV30 and TRBJ2-1, with TRBD1 as a possible D gene (6 bases). The germline V and J ends were trimmed by 3 bases and 7 bases, with 13 bases remaining between them. The CDR3 is 13 residues long. CDR1 is GTSNPN and CDR2 is SVGIG in the germline V gene (reference sequence). CDR3 in DNA: TGTGCCTGGAGGCTACTAGGGGGTAATGAGCAGTTCTTC. Protein: CAWRLLGGNEQFF.

The chain uses TRBV2 and TRBJ1-1; D call uncertain. There are 11 residues in the CDR3. Germline CDR1 is SNHLY and CDR2 is FYNNEI. Trimming removed 11 bases at V and 8 bases at J, with 15 bases between. CDR3 loop: CASTEAWEAFF. CDR3 coding DNA: TGTGCCTCGACGGAGGCTTGGGAAGCTTTCTTT.

Note on this clone: Other DNA sequences in the sample encode the same CDR3. The chain combines TRBV7-2 with TRBJ1-2; TRBD1 agrees at 8 bases. V lost 1 base and J lost 8; bases outside the gene matches: 15. Germline assignment: CDR1 SGHTA and CDR2 FQGNSA. This CDR3 spans 17 amino acids. The DNA of the CDR3 is TGTGCCAGCAGCTTAGTAGGCGGGCAGGGGGCAACCTACGGCTACACCTTC. Translating it yields CASSLVGGQGATYGYTF. The entire variable domain, with the rest obtained from reference TRBV7-2 and TRBJ1-2, is as follows: GAGVSQSPSNKVTEKGKDVELRCDPISGHTALYWYRQSLGQGLEFLIYFQGNSAPDKSGLPSDRFSAERTGGSVSTLTIQRTQQEDSAVYLCASSLVGGQGATYGYTFGSGTRLTVV.

This clone was recorded a few times. The chain is built from TRBV18 and TRBJ2-1; 8 bases map to TRBD1. From germline, CDR1 is KGHSH and CDR2 LQKENI. V lost 0 bases, J lost 7 bases, and 5 bases stayed unmatched. The CDR3 length is 15 residues. The CDR3 bases are TGTGCCAGCTCACCACCGGCCAGGGGGCGGAATGAGCAGTTCTTC. Encoded protein: CASSPPARGRNEQFF.

This chain joins TRBV10-3 and TRBJ2-5; 8 positions agree with TRBD1. The V and J ends lost 10 bases and 5 bases, in that order; junction bases with no gene match: 12. This CDR3 has 14 amino acids. CDR1 is ENHRY and CDR2 is SYGVKD in the germline V gene. The CDR3 region has the DNA TGTGCCACAATCTCAGACAGGGGAGAGGAGACCCAGTACTTC. As protein: CATISDRGEETQYF.